These 8 T cell receptor beta chains came from one sample sequenced in a study of cytomegalovirus exposure and HLA in healthy donors. 60 Vbeta and 13 Jbeta primers were used in PCR. The method was immunoSEQ multiplex PCR; TCRdb's version includes in-frame clones alone and lacks a portion of them. Among some 92,000 clones listed, around 75% were seen once. The material sequenced was PBMCs. The receptors stem from a man aged 18-30 years in good health and CMV-seropositive.

The rearrangement joins TRBV6-1 to TRBJ1-1; possibly TRBD1 for D (5 bases). The CDR3 sequence is 15 residues long. The V and J ends lost 6 bases and 2 bases respectively, with 16 bases between them. CDR1 and CDR2 from the germline V gene are MNHNS and SASEGT. CDR3 sequence reads: CASRREGLLNTEAFF. Written as DNA, the CDR3 is TGTGCCAGCAGACGAGAGGGACTGCTTAACACTGAAGCTTTCTTT.

The rearrangement joins TRBV11-3 to TRBJ1-1, with no clear D. Trimming pared 5 bases from V and 5 bases from J, leaving 12 bases between. The CDR3 sequence is 13 residues long. The germline gives CDR1 SGHNT, CDR2 YENEEA. CDR3 residues: CASSAQPGTEAFF. CDR3 nucleotide sequence: TGTGCCAGCAGCGCCCAACCGGGGACTGAAGCTTTCTTT.

This chain links TRBV5-5 with TRBJ1-5; 9 bases line up with TRBD1. The ends lost 1 base at V and 4 bases at J; junction bases unmatched: 3. CDR1 is SGHKS and CDR2 is YYEKEE in the germline V gene (reference sequence). The CDR3 covers 15 residues. CDR3 loop: CASSLSGQGNQPQHF. In DNA, the CDR3 is TGTGCCAGCAGCTTGAGCGGACAGGGGAATCAGCCCCAGCATTTT.

This sequence joins TRBV6-6 and TRBJ2-3, with D tentatively TRBD2 (5 bases). V was shortened by 2 bases and J by 4 bases, with 7 bases between the two germline ends. The CDR3 is 13 amino acids. CDR1 and CDR2 (germline): MNHNY, SVGAGI (reference sequence). In DNA, the CDR3 is TGTGCCAGCAGTTACGTCGGGGCAGATACGCAGTATTTT. This sequence encodes CASSYVGADTQYF.

This chain joins TRBV27 and TRBJ1-1, with a tentative D call TRBD1 (5 bases). The germline V gene has CDR1 MNHEY and CDR2 SMNVEV (reference sequence). The CDR3 extends over 16 amino acids. Deletions cut 2 bases from V and 2 bases from J, with 15 bases between. The CDR3 here is CASSLRAGRVNTEAFF. CDR3 coding DNA: TGTGCCAGCAGTTTAAGGGCAGGGAGGGTCAACACTGAAGCTTTCTTT.

This rearrangement joins TRBV27 to TRBJ1-6; D perhaps matches TRBD1 (5 bases). CDR3 length: 14 residues. The germline CDR1 and CDR2 sequences are MNHEY and SMNVEV (reference sequence). Trimming took off 3 bases at V and 12 bases at J, with 15 bases between the two ends. The DNA of the CDR3 is TGTGCCAGCAGTTTTTCCGACAGTCCTGAACCCCTCCACTTT. Protein product: CASSFSDSPEPLHF.

The chain is built from TRBV6-5 and TRBJ2-5, with TRBD2 matching 8 bases. V trimming: 6 bases; J trimming: 4 bases; junction bases outside the gene matches: 7. Germline values: CDR1 MNHEY, CDR2 SVGAGI. The CDR3 extends over 14 amino acids. The CDR3 here is CASSPGLGGETQYF. CDR3 coding DNA: TGTGCCAGCAGCCCGGGACTAGGCGGAGAGACCCAGTACTTC.

This clone was recorded a few times. DNA for the CDR3: TGTGCCAGCAGCTTAGTGGGGGGGCTGTGGACTGAAGCTTTCTTT. Its translation: CASSLVGGLWTEAFF. The chain recombines TRBV7-8 with TRBJ1-1; a possible D gene is TRBD1 (6 bases). Germline CDR1 reads SGHVS; CDR2 reads FQNEAQ. This CDR3 has 15 residues. The V gene lost 1 base and the J gene lost 5 bases, with 14 bases spanning the gap.